One and the same sample provided the 4 T cell receptor beta chains below, sequenced in a study of T cell responses to AZD1222 COVID-19 vaccine. TCRdb's table, derived via immunoSEQ multiplex PCR, lists solely in-frame clones and lacks some. Of 140,000 to 150,000 clones listed, 93% are singletons. This material consisted of peripheral blood, taken on day 0 of AZD1222 vaccination. The receptor set was obtained from an adult in good health.

The V and J genes are TRBV2 and TRBJ2-1, with TRBD2 matching 8 bases. Germline-derived CDR1 and CDR2 are SNHLY and FYNNEI. Trimming took 3 bases from V and 15 from J; bases not matched to a gene: 13. The CDR3 is 14 amino acids. The CDR3 DNA is TGTGCCAGCAGTGAGGGACTAGTTAGTCCTTTGGCGTTCTTC. Amino acids: CASSEGLVSPLAFF.

This clone was recorded once. This rearrangement joins TRBV28 to TRBJ1-3; no definite D call. In germline, CDR1 is MDHEN, CDR2 SYDVKM. The CDR3 contains 14 residues. Between the trimmed V and J ends, which lost 6 bases and 0 bases, there was a span of 9 bases. CDR3 residues: CASSQGNSGNTIYF. For the CDR3, the DNA is TGTGCCAGCAGCCAAGGTAACTCTGGAAACACCATATATTTT.

The rearrangement joins TRBV6-5 to TRBJ1-2, with unresolved D. The CDR3 spans 15 residues. Trimming removed 1 base from V and 4 bases from J, with 13 bases in between. Germline lookup yields CDR1 MNHEY and CDR2 SVGAGI. In DNA, the CDR3 is TGTGCCAGCAGTTACTTGACGCGAGCTCCCTATGGCTACACCTTC. Its protein is CASSYLTRAPYGYTF.

V is TRBV5-1 and J is TRBJ2-5; the D gene is possibly TRBD1 (5 bases). The CDR3 has 12 amino acids. Trimming cost V 5 bases and J 0 bases, with 5 bases left between them. The V gene's germline CDR1 is SGHRS and CDR2 YFSETQ. The CDR3 loop is CASRDNQETQYF. CDR3 in DNA: TGCGCCAGCAGGGACAACCAAGAGACCCAGTACTTC.